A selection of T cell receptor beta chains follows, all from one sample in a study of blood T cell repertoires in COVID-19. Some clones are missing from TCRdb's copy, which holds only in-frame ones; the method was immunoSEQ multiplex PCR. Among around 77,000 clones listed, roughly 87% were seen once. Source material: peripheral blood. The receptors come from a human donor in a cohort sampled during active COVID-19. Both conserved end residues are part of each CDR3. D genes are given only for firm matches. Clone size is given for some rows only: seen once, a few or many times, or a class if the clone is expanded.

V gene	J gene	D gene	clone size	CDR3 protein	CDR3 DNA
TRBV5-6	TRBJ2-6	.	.	CASSLQGSGANVLTF	TGTGCCAGCAGCTTACAGGGCTCTGGGGCCAACGTCCTGACTTTC
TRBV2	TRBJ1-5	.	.	CASSYRESNQPQHF	TGTGCCAGCAGTTACAGGGAAAGCAATCAGCCCCAGCATTTT
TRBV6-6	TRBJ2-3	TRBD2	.	CASSYPSSSGEDTQYF	TGTGCCAGCAGTTACCCCTCGTCTAGCGGGGAGGATACGCAGTATTTT
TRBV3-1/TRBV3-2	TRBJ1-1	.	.	CASSQESAEAFF	TGTGCCAGCAGCCAAGAATCAGCTGAAGCTTTCTTT
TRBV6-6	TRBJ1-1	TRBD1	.	CASSLGTANTEAFF	TGTGCCAGCAGTCTCGGGACAGCCAACACTGAAGCTTTCTTT
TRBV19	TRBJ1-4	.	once	CASTPREGGKLFF	TGTGCCAGTACCCCCCGGGAGGGGGGAAAACTGTTTTTT
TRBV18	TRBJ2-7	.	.	CASSPPGGLAFYEQYF	TGTGCCAGCTCACCTCCCGGCGGACTGGCCTTTTACGAGCAGTACTTC
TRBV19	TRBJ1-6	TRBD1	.	CASKGQSNSPLHF	TGTGCCAGCAAGGGACAGAGCAATTCACCCCTCCACTTT
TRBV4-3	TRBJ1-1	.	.	CASRDGKLNTEAFF	TGCGCCAGCAGGGACGGGAAACTAAACACTGAAGCTTTCTTT
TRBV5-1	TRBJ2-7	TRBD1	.	CASSSGTDSYEQYF	TGCGCCAGCAGCTCCGGGACAGACTCCTACGAGCAGTACTTC
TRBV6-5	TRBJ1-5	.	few	CAIGLDRYNQPQHF	TGTGCCATCGGGTTGGACAGATACAATCAGCCCCAGCATTTT
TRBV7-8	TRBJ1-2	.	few	CASSLVGGGSGYTF	TGTGCCAGCAGCTTAGTCGGGGGCGGGAGTGGCTACACCTTC
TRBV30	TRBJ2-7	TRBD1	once	CAWRPTGTGGNEQYF	TGTGCCTGGAGACCAACCGGGACAGGGGGGAACGAGCAGTACTTC
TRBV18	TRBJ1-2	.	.	CASLRQAGIYGYTF	TGTGCCAGCCTCAGACAGGCCGGCATCTATGGCTACACCTTC
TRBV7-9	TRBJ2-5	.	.	CAIQDQETQYF	TGTGCCATACAGGATCAAGAGACCCAGTACTTC
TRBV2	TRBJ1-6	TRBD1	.	CASWEGQGLDSPLHF	TGTGCCAGCTGGGAGGGACAGGGTCTGGATTCACCCCTCCACTTT
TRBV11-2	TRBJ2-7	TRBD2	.	CASSLGKRRGGATEQYF	TGTGCCAGCAGCTTAGGAAAAAGGCGGGGGGGCGCTACGGAGCAGTACTTC